This TCR beta chain was recovered during a study of blood T cell repertoires in COVID-19. Authors' methods: Reference gene primers were amplified, and this amplification served to estimate nucleated cell counts. TCRdb keeps only in-frame clones here, not all; method: immunoSEQ multiplex PCR. The V and J calls and the clone size are those of that table, but D and trimming were determined from the DNA. The data hold some 200,000 clones, with 75% to 85% observed a single time. Germline V CDR1 and CDR2: MDHEN, SYDVKM. With 6 bases clipped from V and 2 bases from J, the junction kept 4 bases outside the gene matches. The CDR3 totals 15 residues.

The clonotype was recovered from a woman in her 40s with acute COVID-19. The sequencing sample was made of PBMCs or T cells enriched from blood (not recorded which). The chain recombines TRBV28 with TRBJ1-5; 10 bases line up with TRBD1. CDR3 amino acids: CASRGQGFRNQPQHF. As DNA, the CDR3 is TGTGCCAGCAGGGGACAGGGGTTTCGCAATCAGCCCCAGCATTTT.